This TCR beta chain was captured by sequencing in a study of regulatory T cells in long-lasting Graves disease. Construction of TCR beta libraries relied on iRepertoire HTBI primers and on Arm-PCR targeting CDR3 regions. TCRdb used MiXCR to reprocess the multiplex PCR reads, holding one entry per CDR3 protein. The sample lists roughly 430,000 distinct CDR3 sequences; about a sixth were seen once. The sample's time point: newly diagnosed GD, antithyroid drugs for less than 3 months. There was RNA extracted from PBMCs, and the TCR library was made from it. The V gene end was trimmed by 4 bases and the J gene end by 0 bases; junction bases not matched to a gene: 23. The CDR3 is made up of 22 amino acids. Germline loops: CDR1 GTSNPN, CDR2 SVGIG (reference sequence). This clonotype was picked up a small number of times. This same sample was also part of a study on T cells in Graves' hyperthyroidism and ophthalmopathy. Per that paper: A first-round RT-PCR of the TCR CDR3 used the HTBI primer set.

The sample here was peripheral blood mononuclear cells (PBMCs), taken at new diagnosis, from a patient treated with antithyroid drugs. The TCR originated in a woman in her 30s with Graves disease. The chain couples TRBV30 to TRBJ2-5, with 13 bases lining up with TRBD2. DNA of the CDR3: TGTGCCTGGAACGGTATGGCAGCCGACGGACTAGCGGGAGAAGGGTACCAAGAGACCCAGTACTTC. Residues: CAWNGMAADGLAGEGYQETQYF. The full variable domain, its missing parts supplied by reference TRBV30 and TRBJ2-5, is SQTIHQWPATLVQPVGSPLSLECTVEGTSNPNLYWYRQAAGRGLQLLFYSVGIGQISSEVPQNLSASRPQDRQFILSSKKLLLSDSGFYLCAWNGMAADGLAGEGYQETQYFGPGTRLLVL.